The text below deals with one T cell receptor (beta chain). The antigen is not known. The CDR3 has 12 residues. The PCR employed 60 Vbeta primers together with 13 Jbeta primers. Per the original methods: Later reanalysis found approximately 80 million unique TCR beta chains, around 9.9 million of them shared. TCRdb's table, derived via immunoSEQ multiplex PCR, lists solely in-frame clones and lacks some. V, J and clone size are those of that table, while D and trimming were read from the DNA. The data hold over 150,000 clones, with roughly two thirds observed a single time. The source of the sample is a study of cytomegalovirus exposure and HLA in healthy donors. Study-wide results and limits: TCR beta V- and J-gene trimming, according to a later analysis, was linked to a missense DCLRE1C variant. Under in vitro conditions, a few CMV-associated chains were confirmed as specific for CMV antigens.

Healthy bone marrow donors made up the donor group. The chain is built from TRBV21-1 and TRBJ2-7; TRBD2, as called in the table, went unchecked against the DNA. TRBV21-1 is designated a pseudogene. The specimen was PBMCs. The source of this sequence is a woman in her 40s in good health and CMV-seropositive. The CDR3, as DNA: TGTGCCAGCAGCAAAAAGGCGAGAAGGGAGGACTTC. It is translated as CASSKKARREDF.